This record looks at one T cell receptor (beta chain) sequence and its context. Its target is unknown. The V and J ends lost 2 bases and 4 bases respectively, with 11 bases between them. The CDR3 is 14 amino acids. Germline CDR1 MDHEN, CDR2 SYDVKM. The sample is drawn from a study of T cell responses to AZD1222 COVID-19 vaccine. Broader study findings: Donors, mostly white British, included more females; clonal diversity was possibly underestimated.

The protocol was immunoSEQ multiplex PCR, while the TCRdb copy is restricted to in-frame clones and leaves out a portion. The sample consists of 150,000 to 200,000 clones, less than 95% of them appearing once. The starting material was peripheral blood, obtained on day 0 of AZD1222 vaccination. J is TRBJ1-1 and V is TRBV28; D unclear. This sequence originates from an adult in good health. CDR3 in amino acids: CASSLEGIITEAFF. CDR3 bases: TGTGCCAGCAGTTTAGAGGGAATTATCACTGAAGCTTTCTTT.